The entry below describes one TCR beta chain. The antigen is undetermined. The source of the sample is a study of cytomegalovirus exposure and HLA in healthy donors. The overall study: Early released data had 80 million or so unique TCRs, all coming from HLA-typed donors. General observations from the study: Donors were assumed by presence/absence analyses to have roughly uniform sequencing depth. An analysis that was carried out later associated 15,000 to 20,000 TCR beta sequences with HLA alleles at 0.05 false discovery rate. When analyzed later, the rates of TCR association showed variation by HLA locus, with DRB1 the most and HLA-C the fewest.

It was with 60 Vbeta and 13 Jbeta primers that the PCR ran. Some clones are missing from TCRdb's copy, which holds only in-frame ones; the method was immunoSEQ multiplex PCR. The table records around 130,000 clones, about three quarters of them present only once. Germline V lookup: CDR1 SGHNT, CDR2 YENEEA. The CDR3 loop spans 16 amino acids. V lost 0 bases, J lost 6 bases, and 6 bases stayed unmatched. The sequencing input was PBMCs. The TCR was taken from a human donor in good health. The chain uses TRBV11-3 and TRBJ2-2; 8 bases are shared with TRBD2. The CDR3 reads CASSLERREEAGELFF. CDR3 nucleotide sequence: TGTGCCAGCAGCTTAGAAAGGCGGGAGGAGGCCGGGGAGCTGTTTTTT. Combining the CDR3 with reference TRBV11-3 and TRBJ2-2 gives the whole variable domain EAGVVQSPRYKIIEKKQPVAFWCNPISGHNTLYWYLQNLGQGPELLIRYENEEAVDDSQLPKDRFSAERLKGVDSTLKIQPAELGDSAVYLCASSLERREEAGELFFGEGSRLTVL.